This entry lists 20 T cell receptor beta chains sequenced from one sample in a study of cytomegalovirus exposure and HLA in healthy donors. 60 Vbeta and 13 Jbeta primers were used in PCR. Clones were sequenced by immunoSEQ multiplex PCR, and TCRdb holds only the in-frame ones, with some missing. This repertoire shows approximately 180,000 clones, just under 80% found once; its top ten account for around 14%. The sample comprised PBMCs. The receptors derive from a woman aged 45 to 65 in good health and CMV-seropositive.

This chain uses TRBV19 with TRBJ1-3, with 8 bases identical to TRBD1. Trimming at V came to 5 bases and at J to 3 bases, leaving 6 bases not matched to a gene. Per germline, CDR1 LNHDA and CDR2 SQIVND (reference sequence). The CDR3 has 15 amino acids. CDR3 in amino acids: CASSYQGAVGNTIYF. CDR3 coding DNA: TGTGCCAGTAGTTACCAGGGGGCGGTTGGAAACACCATATATTTT. Full variable domain (rest looked up from reference TRBV19 and TRBJ1-3): DGGITQSPKYLFRKEGQNVTLSCEQNLNHDAMYWYRQDPGQGLRLIYYSQIVNDFQKGDIAEGYSVSREKKESFPLTVTSAQKNPTAFYLCASSYQGAVGNTIYFGEGSWLTVV.

The rearrangement links TRBV6-4 to TRBJ2-3; 8 bases match TRBD1. CDR1 is MRHNA and CDR2 is SNTAGT in the germline V gene. Trimming removed 5 bases from V and 2 bases from J; junction bases left unmatched: 6. CDR3 length: 15 amino acids. The CDR3 nucleotides are TGTGCCAGCAGTAGGACAGGGCTACCCACAGATACGCAGTATTTT. Translating gives CASSRTGLPTDTQYF.

This clone was counted only a few times. J is TRBJ2-7 and V is TRBV27, with D perhaps matching TRBD2 (6 bases). The CDR3 spans 14 residues. Trimming removed 2 bases at V and 1 base at J, with 9 bases between. Germline CDR1 and CDR2: MNHEY and SMNVEV (reference sequence). CDR3 DNA sequence: TGTGCCAGCAGTTTAGGGGGGATGTCCTACGAGCAGTACTTC. Protein product: CASSLGGMSYEQYF.

The chain combines TRBV4-2 with TRBJ2-5; the D gene is possibly TRBD2 (5 bases). Between the trimmed V and J ends, which lost 5 bases and 1 base, there was a span of 11 bases. Germline lookup yields CDR1 LGHNA and CDR2 YNFKEQ. The CDR3 runs 14 residues. In nucleotides, the CDR3 is TGTGCCAGCAGCTCAGCGGAGGTCCAAGAGACCCAGTACTTC. The encoded protein is CASSSAEVQETQYF.

This clone was counted a few times. V is TRBV30 and J is TRBJ1-4, with a tentative D call TRBD1 (6 bases). The CDR3 contains 13 residues. V lost 5 bases, J lost 6 bases, and 13 bases lay in between. Germline V gene sequence: CDR1 GTSNPN, CDR2 SVGIG (reference sequence). The CDR3 sequence: CAWGPGVDEKLFF. The CDR3 nucleotides read TGTGCCTGGGGTCCAGGGGTCGATGAAAAACTGTTTTTT.

The CDR3 DNA follows: TGTGCCAGTAGTCTCGGGACTCTGAATTCACCCCTCCACTTT. Its translation: CASSLGTLNSPLHF. The chain uses TRBV19 and TRBJ1-6; D might be TRBD1 (5 bases). The CDR3 is made up of 14 amino acids. The ends were cut back, 5 bases at V and 7 bases at J, with 12 bases in the middle. CDR1 is LNHDA and CDR2 is SQIVND in the germline V gene (reference sequence).

The rearrangement joins TRBV7-9 to TRBJ2-2; 9 positions agree with TRBD1. The length of the CDR3 is 17 residues. V trimming: 1 base; J trimming: 5 bases; junction bases outside the gene matches: 8. CDR1 and CDR2 (germline): SEHNR, FQNEAQ (reference sequence). The CDR3 reads CASSLEWTGEGTGELFF. The CDR3 DNA sequence: TGTGCCAGCAGCTTAGAATGGACAGGGGAGGGGACCGGGGAGCTGTTTTTT.

CDR3 DNA: TGCGCCAGCAGCCAAGTGGCTCAGGGGCCCGGCAATCAGCCCCAGCATTTT. Residues: CASSQVAQGPGNQPQHF. J is TRBJ1-5 and V is TRBV4-1, with TRBD1 as a possible D gene (6 bases). V was clipped by 1 base and J by 2 bases, with 15 bases between them. Germline V gene lookup returns CDR1 MGHRA and CDR2 YSYEKL. The CDR3 length is 17 residues.

This clone has a single count. This CDR3 is CAFRRGSYEQYF. The DNA for the CDR3 is TGTGCCTTTAGGCGGGGGTCCTACGAGCAGTACTTC. The chain links TRBV6-6 to TRBJ2-7; 7 bases map to TRBD2. This CDR3 comprises 12 residues. Germline CDR1 MNHNY, CDR2 SVGAGI (reference sequence). The V segment lost 11 bases and the J segment 1 base; nucleotides outside the gene matches: 5.

V gene TRBV5-6 combines with J gene TRBJ2-7; 7 positions match TRBD1. The CDR3 spans 15 residues. Germline values: CDR1 SGHDT, CDR2 YYEEEE. Losses at the gene ends were 2 bases for V and 0 bases for J; bases not matched to a gene: 5. This CDR3 reads CASSLTDRSSYEQYF. DNA of the CDR3: TGTGCCAGCAGCTTAACGGACAGGAGCTCCTACGAGCAGTACTTC.

This clone was seen only once. This rearrangement joins TRBV19 to TRBJ1-1; TRBD1 matches at 7 bases. The CDR3 has 12 residues. Germline V gives CDR1 LNHDA, CDR2 SQIVND (reference sequence). V lost 7 bases to trimming and J lost 4 bases; unmatched junction nucleotides: 3. The CDR3 is CASTTGATEAFF. CDR3 nucleotide sequence: TGTGCCAGTACTACAGGGGCCACTGAAGCTTTCTTT.

The chain carries TRBV9 and TRBJ2-2, with TRBD1 as a possible D gene (7 bases). The CDR3 covers 16 residues. Per the germline V gene, CDR1 is SGDLS and CDR2 is YYNGEE. Trimming pared 0 bases from V and 8 bases from J, leaving 17 bases between. CDR3 in DNA: TGTGCCAGCAGCGTAGGAGGAGGGGGCGTTTCGGGGGAGCTGTTTTTT. It codes for CASSVGGGGVSGELFF.

V usage is TRBV1 and J usage is TRBJ2-3; the table's D gene call, TRBD1, was not cross checked with the DNA. TRBV1 constitutes a pseudogene. The CDR3 covers 16 residues. The CDR3 spells CTSSQGGTASTDTRYF. In nucleotides, the CDR3 is TGCACCAGCAGCCAAGGAGGGACAGCTAGCACAGATACGCGGTATTTT.

This chain links TRBV19 with TRBJ2-7, with 9 bases that match TRBD1. This CDR3 spans 14 amino acids. Germline V lookup: CDR1 LNHDA, CDR2 SQIVND (reference sequence). Trimming took 4 bases from V and 3 from J; bases not matched to a gene: 4. Written as DNA, the CDR3 is TGTGCCAGTAGTACGGGACAGGGTTACTACGAGCAGTACTTC. Translating it yields CASSTGQGYYEQYF.

In DNA, the CDR3 is TGTGCCAGCAGTGAATCGGGGATCTCCTACGAGCAGTACTTC. The encoded protein is CASSESGISYEQYF. The chain joins TRBV6-1 to TRBJ2-7; maybe TRBD2 (5 bases). The CDR3 length is 14 residues. Germline loops: CDR1 MNHNS, CDR2 SASEGT. V lost 2 bases and J lost 0, with 8 bases in between.

The chain combines TRBV18 with TRBJ1-6, with 7 bases fitting TRBD1. V was pared by 3 bases and J by 9 bases, with 20 bases of the junction left unmatched. The CDR3 runs to 19 residues. Germline V gene lookup returns CDR1 KGHSH and CDR2 LQKENI. CDR3 sequence: CASSPRQGADGRTTSPLHF. CDR3 in DNA: TGTGCCAGCTCACCTCGACAGGGAGCAGACGGACGAACGACTTCACCCCTCCACTTT.

The table lists this clone with a few counts. V usage is TRBV6-5 and J usage is TRBJ1-4; D unresolved. The germline V gene has CDR1 MNHEY and CDR2 SVGAGI. V lost 4 bases and J lost 7, with 7 bases in between. The CDR3 length is 12 residues. Written as DNA, the CDR3 is TGTGCCAGCAGTTCCGCGGGTGAAAAACTGTTTTTT. Its translation is CASSSAGEKLFF.

The chain employs TRBV6-6 and TRBJ1-5, with 7 positions matching TRBD1. Germline-derived CDR1 and CDR2 are MNHNY and SVGAGI (reference sequence). The CDR3 contains 14 residues. V shed 4 bases and J 6 bases; nucleotides not matched to a gene: 6. The DNA for the CDR3 is TGTGCCAGCAGTTCGCAGGGGGTAATTCAGCCCCAGCATTTT. Translated: CASSSQGVIQPQHF.

The rearrangement joins TRBV27 to TRBJ1-4; D is uncertain. Looked up from germline, CDR1 is MNHEY and CDR2 is SMNVEV (reference sequence). This CDR3 comprises 14 residues. V lost 6 bases and J lost 0, with 8 bases in between. The chain's CDR3 is CASSPVATNEKLFF. The CDR3 DNA is TGTGCCAGCAGCCCAGTTGCAACTAATGAAAAACTGTTTTTT.

Points on this clone: Other DNA sequences in the sample encode the same CDR3. The rearrangement links TRBV9 to TRBJ2-5; tentative D call: TRBD2 (6 bases). Germline V lookup: CDR1 SGDLS, CDR2 YYNGEE. The CDR3 sequence is 15 residues long. The V gene lost 2 bases and the J gene lost 5 bases, with 16 bases spanning the gap. Written as DNA, the CDR3 is TGTGCCAGCAGCGTTGATGCGGGGCTTCGGGAGACCCAGTACTTC. Amino acid sequence: CASSVDAGLRETQYF.